Following are 14 T cell receptor beta chains from one sample sequenced in a study of T-cell memory formation after mild COVID-19. TCRdb analysed the 5' RACE reads with MiXCR anew, one entry per CDR3 protein. Among some 210,000 distinct CDR3 sequences listed, around 18% were seen once. The sample taken for sequencing was PBMCs or a T cell subset sorted from them (not recorded which). These receptors were obtained from an adult woman who had mild COVID-19 (a few samples of this study predate the infection). Cell type and time point are not known.

This clonotype showed up many times. The chain combines TRBV12-3 or TRBV12-4 with TRBJ1-1; maybe TRBD1 (6 bases). Trimming stripped 5 bases from V and 2 bases from J, with 18 bases between. The CDR3 loop spans 16 amino acids. The CDR3 sequence is CASSPHRGRGNTEAFF. Written as DNA, the CDR3 is TGTGCCAGCAGTCCCCACCGGGGCAGGGGTAACACTGAAGCTTTCTTT.

This chain joins TRBV12-3 or TRBV12-4 and TRBJ1-5, with a possible D match to TRBD1 (6 bases). The CDR3 is 14 residues long. V lost 4 bases, J lost 5 bases, and 12 bases lay in between. CDR3: CASSSTGRDQPQHF. Here the CDR3 DNA reads TGTGCCAGCAGTTCTACAGGGAGGGATCAGCCCCAGCATTTT.

This CDR3 is CASSSRTTGYTF. CDR3 DNA: TGTGCCAGCAGTTCGCGGACGACAGGCTACACCTTC. The chain links TRBV11-2 to TRBJ1-2; D gene ambiguous. Germline V gene lookup returns CDR1 SGHAT and CDR2 FQNNGV. The V end was cut by 6 bases, the J end by 8 bases, with 13 bases between. This CDR3 region has 12 residues.

The chain recombines TRBV2 with TRBJ1-4; TRBD1 might be the D (6 bases). Germline V gene data show CDR1 as SNHLY and CDR2 as FYNNEI. Trimming removed 2 bases from V and 3 bases from J, with 10 bases in between. The CDR3 totals 15 residues. CDR3 protein: CASSEQGTANEKLFF. The DNA for the CDR3 is TGTGCCAGCAGTGAACAGGGGACGGCTAATGAAAAACTGTTTTTT.

This chain links TRBV15 with TRBJ1-1; TRBD1 is a possible D gene (6 bases). Trimming took 1 base from V and 2 from J, leaving 14 bases between them. The CDR3 is 16 residues long. Germline-derived CDR1 and CDR2 are LNHNV and YYDKDF (reference sequence). The CDR3 loop is CATSRGRGGPNTEAFF. CDR3 in DNA: TGTGCCACCAGCAGAGGGAGGGGGGGGCCCAACACTGAAGCTTTCTTT.

The chain employs TRBV12-3 or TRBV12-4 and TRBJ1-2; no clear D. With 2 bases removed from V and 0 bases from J, the gap between germline ends came to 7 bases. The CDR3 has 14 amino acids. CDR3 region: CASSLRLANYGYTF. The DNA of the CDR3 is TGTGCCAGCAGTTTACGATTAGCTAACTATGGCTACACCTTC.

The gene calls are TRBV15 and TRBJ2-3; a weak D match, TRBD2 (6 bases). V lost 3 bases, J lost 0 bases, and 16 bases lay in between. Germline V lookup: CDR1 LNHNV, CDR2 YYDKDF (reference sequence). The length of the CDR3 is 17 residues. The CDR3 bases are TGTGCCACCAGCAGCAGTGCTAGCGAACAAAGCACAGATACGCAGTATTTT. Translation gives CATSSSASEQSTDTQYF.

This clonotype was detected ten times or more. V usage is TRBV24-1 and J usage is TRBJ2-7; TRBD2 aligns across 11 bases. J was trimmed by 5 bases and V by 2 bases; bases with no gene match: 7. The CDR3 spans 16 residues. Germline CDR1 is KGHDR and CDR2 is SFDVKD. This CDR3 is CATSDSLAGGPDEQYF. The CDR3 DNA reads as TGTGCCACCAGTGATTCCCTAGCGGGGGGACCAGACGAGCAGTACTTC.

The chain joins TRBV24-1 to TRBJ2-2; 11 bases fit TRBD1. CDR1 and CDR2 from the germline V gene are KGHDR and SFDVKD. The CDR3 runs to 17 residues. V shed 2 bases, J shed 6 bases, and the junction held 7 bases outside the gene matches. The CDR3: CATSDWTGGKGSGELFF. The CDR3 DNA is TGTGCCACCAGTGATTGGACAGGGGGCAAGGGGTCCGGGGAGCTGTTTTTT.

The J gene is TRBJ1-6, the V gene TRBV4-1; TRBD1 matches 10 bases. V was clipped by 6 bases and J by 5 bases; unmatched bases: 7. The CDR3 is 16 amino acids. Germline V CDR1 and CDR2: MGHRA, YSYEKL. The CDR3 is CASRRDRGRDNSPLHF. The CDR3 DNA reads as TGCGCCAGCAGGCGGGACAGGGGAAGGGATAATTCACCCCTCCACTTT.

The chain combines TRBV9 with TRBJ2-4; no definite D call. Germline CDR1 and CDR2: SGDLS and YYNGEE. This CDR3 is built from 14 residues. Trimming stripped 2 bases from V and 3 bases from J, with 9 bases between. In DNA form, the CDR3 reads TGTGCCAGCAGCGTCGATGCCCGCAAAAACATTCAGTACTTC. Amino acids: CASSVDARKNIQYF.

V gene TRBV12-3 or TRBV12-4 combines with J gene TRBJ2-3; 13 bases fit TRBD2. CDR3 length: 18 amino acids. Germline trimming cut 6 bases from V and 6 bases from J; bases unmatched to any gene: 15. The CDR3 loop is CASSLQGLAGTFLDTQYF. The CDR3 DNA reads TGTGCCAGCAGCCTACAGGGACTAGCGGGGACTTTTTTGGATACGCAGTATTTT.

This chain links TRBV14 with TRBJ1-1; 7 bases are a match to TRBD1. CDR3 size: 18 residues. The V gene end was trimmed by 4 bases and the J gene end by 1 base; junction bases not matched to a gene: 15. The germline CDR1 and CDR2 sequences are SGHDN and FVKESK. The CDR3 nucleotides read TGTGCCAGCAGCCGCGACAGGGAGCCCTTTTCTTCGAACACTGAAGCTTTCTTT. Its protein product is CASSRDREPFSSNTEAFF.

This chain joins TRBV10-3 and TRBJ1-2, with D uncertain. Germline lookup yields CDR1 ENHRY and CDR2 SYGVKD. The CDR3 is made up of 13 amino acids. The V gene lost 2 bases and the J gene lost 1 base, with 5 bases spanning the gap. This CDR3 is CAISETDNYGYTF. CDR3 coding DNA: TGTGCCATCAGTGAGACGGATAACTATGGCTACACCTTC.